This T cell receptor beta chain was identified during a study of Ad26.COV2.S vaccination and SARS-CoV-2 variants (dated by TCRdb to the early 2020s). Regarding the complete study: Vaccine-arm donors were drawn from COV1001, a multicentre, randomized, double-blind, placebo-controlled phase I-IIa trial of Ad26.COV2.S in healthy adults. The TCR-sequenced set comprised approximately 32 samples: roughly 19 Ad26.COV2.S vaccine recipients, 5 placebo recipients and 8 SARS-CoV-2 convalescent individuals. Blinding of investigators to trial group allocation was maintained during experiments and outcome assessment. TCRbeta repertoire sequencing served as the tool for gauging how specific and how broad the SARS-CoV-2-reactive T cell receptors were following Ad26.COV2.S vaccination. Trial participants were randomized into five groups of five: low-dose or high-dose Ad26.COV2.S given once or twice, or placebo on both occasions. Dosing of Ad26.COV2.S was intramuscular, at either 5x10^10 or 1x10^11 viral particles, delivered as one shot or as two shots spaced 56 days apart.

About this clone: It has no known antigen specificity. No base-level quality is on record; no much larger clone is a single base apart.

The immunoSEQ Assay was used to sequence TCRbeta CDR3 regions. After extraction, genomic DNA underwent amplification by bias-controlled multiplex PCR, followed by high-throughput sequencing. Turning to the authors' computational methods: To quantify the absolute abundance of every unique TCRbeta CDR3 region, sequences were collapsed and filtered. Usable DNA was measured by amplifying reference genes present in all nucleated cells, and TCRbeta template counts were normalized to that usable DNA to estimate T cell fraction. Repertoire TCRs were annotated as SARS-CoV-2-specific by exact matching of V gene, CDR3 amino acid sequence and J gene to a known reactive TCR set. The reference SARS-CoV-2 TCR set was derived from MIRA and filtered for enrichment in COVID-19-positive ImmuneCODE repertoires, a step that removed public or cross-reactive TCRs. Using the MIRA antigens, annotated TCRs were further analysed by specific ORF or by position within an ORF. Breadth was defined as the number of annotated unique rearrangements divided by the total number of unique productive rearrangements, and depth was defined as the summed frequency of the annotated unique rearrangements. TCR breadth was compared between groups using two-sided Wilcoxon rank-sum tests. This immuneACCESS table, as held by TCRdb, lists in-frame sequences with V and J called but not all clones. Of the missing ones, under half trace to an unresolved V gene in checked studies; the others have no known cause. D and trimming were read from the DNA, whereas the V and J calls and clone size are those reported in that table. The sample records almost 400,000 clones, 89% of which are singletons. Together, the top ten hold 1.5% to 2% of the sample.

Study-wide conclusions, independent of this receptor: Higher spike-specific TCR breadth was observed in Ad26.COV2.S recipients than in placebo recipients (P = 0.0014). Substantial breadth of spike-specific CD8+ and CD4+ T cell responses was reported after vaccination. The study was not powered for comparison of responses between vaccine doses or regimens. According to the authors, total T cell responses may have been underestimated by the TCR breadth and depth analyses. Non-spike TCR breadth was comparable between vaccine and placebo recipients, consistent with the vaccine containing only spike.

Reading the label with the study, this specimen's treatment or condition is: 15 to 20 received Ad26.COV2.S at low or high dose, single or two shots; 5 received placebo; per-sample allocation not given. Repertoires of vaccine and placebo recipients were sequenced from samples collected on day 63 after the first injection. Between 29 July and 7 August 2020, Cohort 1b enrolled some 25 adults aged 18-55 years at one site in Boston, USA. Ad26.COV2.S was a replication-incompetent adenovirus type 26 vector that expressed a prefusion-stabilized SARS-CoV-2 spike protein derived from the original Wuhan strain. CDR1 and CDR2 (MNHEY, SMNVEV) derive from the germline V gene (reference sequence). Its CDR3 holds 11 amino acids, cysteine through phenylalanine. Of all the DNA, just the CDR3 is kept, 33 bases in frame from base 1. V loses 6 bases of germline sequence and J loses 3 bases, and the interval between the two ends is 5 bases.

The sample was peripheral blood, taken in a trial of Ad26.COV2.S vaccine versus placebo. The clonotype comes from a person between 18 and 60 years old who received the Ad26.COV2.S COVID-19 vaccine or a placebo. This chain is built from TRBV27 and TRBJ1-1; confidence is insufficient to name the D gene. The CDR3 in this case is CASRTHTEAFF. The nucleotides are TGTGCCAGCAGAACACACACTGAAGCTTTCTTT.